Listed below are T cell receptor beta chains from one sample, sequenced in a study of early T cells in non-severe SARS-CoV-2 infection. MiXCR, run by TCRdb on the 5' RACE reads, gives a single entry per CDR3 protein. This table holds about 38,000 distinct CDR3 sequences, 3.5% to 5% found once. The sequencing sample was made of whole blood. Every receptor here comes from an adult who was a healthcare worker with PCR-confirmed SARS-CoV-2 infection or an uninfected control (not recorded which). The CDR3 runs from the conserved cysteine through the conserved F or W. A D gene is named only where the DNA matches it firmly. For some rows the clone size is stated as once, few or many, or as a class when expanded; others skip it.

length,J,V,D,size,CDR3,DNA
14,TRBJ1-4,TRBV7-9,TRBD1,many,CASSSGQRYEKLFF,TGTGCCAGCAGCTCGGGACAGAGATATGAAAAACTGTTTTTT
15,TRBJ2-3,TRBV12-3/TRBV12-4,TRBD2,many,CASSTGTSSTDTQYF,TGTGCCAGCAGCACCGGGACTAGCAGCACAGATACGCAGTATTTT
14,TRBJ1-3,TRBV5-8,NA,NA,CASSSSYSGNTIYF,TGTGCCAGCAGCTCGAGTTATTCTGGAAACACCATATATTTT
12,TRBJ2-5,TRBV4-1,NA,few,CASSQTAGTQYF,TGCGCCAGCAGCCAGACCGCGGGGACCCAGTACTTC
13,TRBJ1-2,TRBV7-9,NA,many,CASSPASNYGYTF,TGTGCCAGCAGCCCCGCCTCTAACTATGGCTACACCTTC
13,TRBJ2-1,TRBV2,NA,few,CASRQDTYNEQFF,TGTGCCAGCAGACAGGACACATACAATGAGCAGTTCTTC
17,TRBJ2-5,TRBV21-1,NA,many,CASSKARRLAGLETQYF,TGTGCCAGCAGCAAAGCGCGTAGACTAGCGGGGTTGGAGACCCAGTACTTC
13,TRBJ1-4,TRBV20-1,NA,medium-sized,CSAREQGHEKLFF,TGCAGTGCTAGAGAGCAGGGCCATGAAAAACTGTTTTTT
16,TRBJ2-1,TRBV7-3,TRBD1,many,CASSANRDSGADEQFF,TGTGCCAGCAGCGCAAATCGGGACAGTGGGGCCGATGAGCAGTTCTTC
13,TRBJ2-1,TRBV4-1,NA,medium-sized,CASSQDKGLLQFF,TGCGCCAGCAGCCAAGATAAGGGCTTACTTCAGTTCTTC
14,TRBJ2-5,TRBV6-1,TRBD1,few,CASRKGQGVETQYF,TGTGCCAGCAGAAAGGGACAGGGGGTTGAGACCCAGTACTTC
16,TRBJ2-5,TRBV4-1,TRBD2,many,CASSQRHGGGGETQYF,TGCGCCAGCAGCCAACGGCATGGCGGGGGAGGAGAGACCCAGTACTTC
15,TRBJ1-1,TRBV7-8,NA,NA,CASSLSRFRGTEAFF,TGTGCCAGCAGCTTATCCCGATTTAGGGGCACTGAAGCTTTCTTT
14,TRBJ2-3,TRBV29-1,TRBD2,few,CSVDKRESTDTQYF,TGCAGCGTCGACAAGCGGGAAAGCACAGATACGCAGTATTTT
17,TRBJ2-1,TRBV7-9,TRBD1,many,CASSLEGQRASYNEQFF,TGTGCCAGCAGCTTAGAGGGACAGAGGGCGTCCTACAATGAGCAGTTCTTC
11,TRBJ1-6,TRBV7-9,NA,many,CASSSNNVLHF,TGTGCCAGCAGCTCCAACAATGTCCTCCACTTT